Included here is one T cell receptor beta chain sequence, with context. It lacks a known antigen. No base quality information exists; no much larger clone differs at one position. For sequencing of the TCRbeta CDR3 region, genomic DNA was extracted from the sorted cells. The immunoSEQ Assay was used for sequencing of TCRbeta CDR3 regions. The table was pulled from immuneACCESS by TCRdb, which kept in-frame rearrangements only. Such tables lose some clones; where checked, under half of the loss comes from unresolved V genes, and the rest has no known cause. In all, the sample holds some 45,000 clones, and roughly 93% of those were seen once. Clones ranked in the top ten supply around 19% of the sample. V is clipped by 1 base and J by 2 bases, and the sequence between their germline boundaries is 9 bases long. The cysteine opens and the phenylalanine closes a CDR3 of 15 amino acids. Only the CDR3 region is kept as DNA, spanning 45 bases read in frame from base 1. CDR1 and CDR2 are drawn from the germline V gene: SGHRS, YFSETQ.

The trial excluded patients who had a history of autoimmune disease or were on systemic immunosuppression. In every dose cohort, peripheral blood was drawn for TCR sequencing at baseline, cycle 4 day 1, and cycle 7 day 1. The samples were drawn from a first-in-human, open-label, multicenter phase I dose-escalation trial of ivuxolimab. The trial enrolled adults with locally advanced or metastatic head and neck squamous cell, hepatocellular, melanoma or renal cell carcinoma. Before TCR sequencing, CD4+ T cells and CD8+ T cells from peripheral blood were sorted into separate populations. The data belong to a study of OX40 agonist ivuxolimab in advanced cancers. Study-level background: The costimulatory receptor OX40 (CD134) was targeted by ivuxolimab, a fully human IgG2 agonistic monoclonal antibody. Intravenous ivuxolimab was administered to patients every 2 weeks at six dose levels: 0.01, 0.1, 0.3, 1.5, 3 and 10 mg/kg. Among the roughly 52 dose-escalation patients, about 20 had hepatocellular carcinoma, about 15 melanoma, 9 renal cell carcinoma and 9 head and neck cancer. The dose-escalation cohort was 82.7% male with a mean age of roughly 60 years, ranging from roughly 20 to 80. Prior anti-PD-1, anti-PD-L1 or anti-CTLA-4 therapy was permitted, and approximately 42% of dose-escalation patients had received checkpoint inhibitors. Partial responses were achieved by three dose-escalation patients, of whom one had hepatocellular carcinoma and two had cutaneous melanoma. The purpose of peripheral TCRbeta sequencing was to test whether ivuxolimab changed TCR sequence diversity and led to clonal T-cell expansion. The monotherapy dose-escalation portion (N of about 57 patients) of the phase I ivuxolimab trial is reported in the paper.

Study-wide conclusions, independent of this receptor: Low levels of normalized T-cell clonal expansion were also shown by some nonresponding patients. Partial responders in the 0.1-3.0 mg/kg groups had among the lowest normalized peripheral clonal expansion, especially among CD8+ T cells. Which antigens the clonally expanded peripheral T cells were specific for was not determined. Clonal expansion of both CD4+ and CD8+ blood T cells was observed from baseline to week 6 at doses 0.1 to 3.0 mg/kg. After ivuxolimab, CD8+ T cells had more expanded clones than CD4+ T cells on average.

This specimen was CD4+ or CD8+ T cells sorted from blood, taken in a trial of the OX40 agonist ivuxolimab. The rearranged chain carries TRBV5-1 and TRBJ1-4, with no confident D gene call. The sequence came from an adult with an advanced solid tumor such as melanoma, head and neck, liver or kidney cancer. The nucleotides read TGCGCCAGCAGCTTGATCTGGGATACTAATGAAAAACTGTTTTTT. Its protein is CASSLIWDTNEKLFF. Outside the CDR3, residues come from the reference TRBV5-1 and TRBJ1-4 proteins, so the full variable domain is: KAGVTQTPRYLIKTRGQQVTLSCSPISGHRSVSWYQQTPGQGLQFLFEYFSETQRNKGNFPGRFSGRQFSNSRSEMNVSTLELGDSALYLCASSLIWDTNEKLFFGSGTQLSVL.